This TCR beta chain was recovered during a study of CD4 T cells in relation to SARS-CoV-2 and coronaviruses. Study conclusions and caveats: Approximately 65% of donors had memory CD4+ clonotypes crossrecognizing SARS-CoV-2 and common cold coronavirus spike. Memory recall responses, not primary responses primed in culture, are what the assay detects.

Comment on this clone: The target antigen is unknown.

CD4+ T cells from unexposed donors were obtained before the COVID-19 pandemic (2011-2018). Deep TCR-beta sequencing used DNA from uncultured naive and memory CD4+ T cells. The repertoire was sequenced with immunoSEQ multiplex PCR; TCRdb's copy has only in-frame clones and lacks some. The sample shows tens of thousands of clones, approximately 95% of them seen only once. V was pared by 1 base and J by 11 bases, with 9 bases between. Germline values: CDR1 LGHDT, CDR2 YNNKEL (reference sequence). CDR3 length: 13 amino acids. This rearrangement joins TRBV3-1 (or the pseudogene TRBV3-2) to TRBJ1-6, with D hard to call. The sequence derives from a human donor in good health. Source material: naive CD4+ T cells from PBMCs. Specified subset: naive CD4+ T cells isolated by negative enrichment. CDR3 coding DNA: TGTGCCAGCAGCCAAGCGGCCCCCGCACCCCTCCACTTT. Translation: CASSQAAPAPLHF.